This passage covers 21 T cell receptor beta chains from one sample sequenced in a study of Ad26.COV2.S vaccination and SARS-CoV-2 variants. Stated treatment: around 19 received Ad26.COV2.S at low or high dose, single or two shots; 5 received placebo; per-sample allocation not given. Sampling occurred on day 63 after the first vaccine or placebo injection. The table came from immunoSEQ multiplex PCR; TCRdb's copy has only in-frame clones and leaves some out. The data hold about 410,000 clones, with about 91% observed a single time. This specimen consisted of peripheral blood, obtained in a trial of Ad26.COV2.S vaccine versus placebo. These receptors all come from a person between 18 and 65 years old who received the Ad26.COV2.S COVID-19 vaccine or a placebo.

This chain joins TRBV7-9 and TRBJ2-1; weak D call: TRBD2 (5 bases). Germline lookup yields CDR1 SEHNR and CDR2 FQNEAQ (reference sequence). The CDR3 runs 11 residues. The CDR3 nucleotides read TGTGCGGGGAGCTCCTACAATGAGCAGTTCTTC. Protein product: CAGSSYNEQFF. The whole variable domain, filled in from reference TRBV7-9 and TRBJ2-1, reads DTGVSQNPRHKITKRGQNVTFRCDPISEHNRLYWYRQTLGQGPEFLTYFQNEAQLEKSRLLSDRFSAERPKGSFSTLEIQRTEQGDSAMYLCAGSSYNEQFFGPGTRLTVL.

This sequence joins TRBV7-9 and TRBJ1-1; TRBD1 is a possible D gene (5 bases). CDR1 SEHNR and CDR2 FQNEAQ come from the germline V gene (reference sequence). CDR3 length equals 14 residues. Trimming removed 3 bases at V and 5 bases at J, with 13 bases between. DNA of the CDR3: TGTGCCAGCAGCTTCGGACGGGGGTTTACTGAAGCTTTCTTT. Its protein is CASSFGRGFTEAFF.

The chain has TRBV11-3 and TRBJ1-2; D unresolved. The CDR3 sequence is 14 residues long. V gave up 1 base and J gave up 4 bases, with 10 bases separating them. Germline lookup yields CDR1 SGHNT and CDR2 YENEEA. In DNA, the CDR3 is TGTGCCAGCAGCTTAGCAAATACCCCCTATGGCTACACCTTC. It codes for CASSLANTPYGYTF.

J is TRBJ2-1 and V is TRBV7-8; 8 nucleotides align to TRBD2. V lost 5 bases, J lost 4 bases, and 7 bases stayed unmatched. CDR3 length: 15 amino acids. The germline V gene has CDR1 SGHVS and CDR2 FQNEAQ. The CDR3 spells CASSPGIAGYNEQFF. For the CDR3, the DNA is TGTGCCAGCAGCCCCGGGATAGCGGGATACAATGAGCAGTTCTTC.

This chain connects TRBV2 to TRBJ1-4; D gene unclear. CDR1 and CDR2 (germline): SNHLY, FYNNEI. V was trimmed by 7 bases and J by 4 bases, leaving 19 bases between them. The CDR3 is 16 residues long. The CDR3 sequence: CASTRLGVGINEKLFF. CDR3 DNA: TGTGCCAGCACCCGACTCGGGGTGGGCATTAATGAAAAACTGTTTTTT.

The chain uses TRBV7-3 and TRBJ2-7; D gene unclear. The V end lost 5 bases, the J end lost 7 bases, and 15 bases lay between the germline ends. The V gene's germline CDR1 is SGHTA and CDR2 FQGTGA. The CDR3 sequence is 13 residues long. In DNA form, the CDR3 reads TGTGCCAGCAGCCAATTCTTAGCTGGGGAGCAGTACTTC. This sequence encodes CASSQFLAGEQYF.

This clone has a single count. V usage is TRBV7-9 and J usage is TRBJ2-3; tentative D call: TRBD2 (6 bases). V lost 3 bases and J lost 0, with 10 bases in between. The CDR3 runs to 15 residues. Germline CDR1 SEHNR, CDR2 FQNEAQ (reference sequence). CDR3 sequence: CASSFVGLSTDTQYF. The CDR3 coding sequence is TGTGCCAGCAGCTTCGTGGGACTGAGCACAGATACGCAGTATTTT.

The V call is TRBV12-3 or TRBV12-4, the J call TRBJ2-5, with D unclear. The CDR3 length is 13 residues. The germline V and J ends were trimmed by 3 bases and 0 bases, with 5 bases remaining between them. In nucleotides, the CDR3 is TGTGCCAGCAGTTTTCCTAACCAAGAGACCCAGTACTTC. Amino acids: CASSFPNQETQYF.

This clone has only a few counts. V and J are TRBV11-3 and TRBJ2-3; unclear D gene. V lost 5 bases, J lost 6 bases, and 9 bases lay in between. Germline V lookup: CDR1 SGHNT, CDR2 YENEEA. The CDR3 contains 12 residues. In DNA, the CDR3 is TGTGCCAGCAGCAGAATCGCGGATACGCAGTATTTT. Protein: CASSRIADTQYF.

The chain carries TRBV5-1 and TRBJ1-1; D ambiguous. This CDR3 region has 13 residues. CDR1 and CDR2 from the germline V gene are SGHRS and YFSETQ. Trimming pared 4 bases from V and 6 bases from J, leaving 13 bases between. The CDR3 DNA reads TGCGCCAGCAGCCGCAGACCAGGCGCTGAAGCTTTCTTT. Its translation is CASSRRPGAEAFF.

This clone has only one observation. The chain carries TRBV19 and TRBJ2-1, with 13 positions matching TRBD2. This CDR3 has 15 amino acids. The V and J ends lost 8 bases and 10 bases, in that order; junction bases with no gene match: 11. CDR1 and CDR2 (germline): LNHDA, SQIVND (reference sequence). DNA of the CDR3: TGTGCCAGTCACCAACTAGCGGGAGGGCCGGGGGAGCAGTTCTTC. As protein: CASHQLAGGPGEQFF.

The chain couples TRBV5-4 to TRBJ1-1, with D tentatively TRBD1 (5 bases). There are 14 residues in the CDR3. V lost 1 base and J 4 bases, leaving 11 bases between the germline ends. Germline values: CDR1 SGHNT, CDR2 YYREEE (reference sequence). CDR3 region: CASSLQGRSTEAFF. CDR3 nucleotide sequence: TGTGCCAGCAGCTTGCAGGGTCGGAGCACTGAAGCTTTCTTT. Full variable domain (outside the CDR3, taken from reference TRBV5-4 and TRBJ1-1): ETGVTQSPTHLIKTRGQQVTLRCSSQSGHNTVSWYQQALGQGPQFIFQYYREEENGRGNFPPRFSGLQFPNYSSELNVNALELDDSALYLCASSLQGRSTEAFFGQGTRLTVV.

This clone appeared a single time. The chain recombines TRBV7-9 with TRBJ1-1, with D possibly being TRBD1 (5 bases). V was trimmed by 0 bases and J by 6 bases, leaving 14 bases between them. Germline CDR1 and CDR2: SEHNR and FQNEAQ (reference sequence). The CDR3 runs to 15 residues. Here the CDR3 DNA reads TGTGCCAGCAGCTTAGCAGAGGCGTTGGGGGCTGAAGCTTTCTTT. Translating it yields CASSLAEALGAEAFF.

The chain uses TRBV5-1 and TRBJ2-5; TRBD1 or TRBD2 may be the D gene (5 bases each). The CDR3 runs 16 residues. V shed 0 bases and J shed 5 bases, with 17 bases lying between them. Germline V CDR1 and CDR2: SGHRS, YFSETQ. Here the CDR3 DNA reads TGCGCCAGCAGCTTGGAAGGGGCCCCAAGGAGGGAGACCCAGTACTTC. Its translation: CASSLEGAPRRETQYF.

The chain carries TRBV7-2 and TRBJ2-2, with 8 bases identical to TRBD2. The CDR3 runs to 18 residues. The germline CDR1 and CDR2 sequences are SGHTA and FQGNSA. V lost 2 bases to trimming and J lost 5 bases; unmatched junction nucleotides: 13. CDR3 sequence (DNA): TGTGCCAGCAGCTTACCGGCGCGGGAGGTGTCAGGGACCGGGGAGCTGTTTTTT. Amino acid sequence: CASSLPAREVSGTGELFF.

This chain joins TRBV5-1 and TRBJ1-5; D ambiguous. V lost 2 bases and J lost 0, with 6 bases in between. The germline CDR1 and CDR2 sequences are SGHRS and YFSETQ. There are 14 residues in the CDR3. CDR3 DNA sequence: TGCGCCAGCAGCTTAGAGGGTAGCAATCAGCCCCAGCATTTT. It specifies CASSLEGSNQPQHF.

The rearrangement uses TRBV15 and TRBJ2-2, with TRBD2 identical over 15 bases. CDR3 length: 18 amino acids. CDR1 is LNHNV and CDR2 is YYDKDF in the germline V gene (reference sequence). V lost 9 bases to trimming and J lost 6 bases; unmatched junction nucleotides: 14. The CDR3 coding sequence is TGTGCCACAAGGGGACTAGCGGGAGGCCTTGCTTTCGCCGGGGAGCTGTTTTTT. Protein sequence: CATRGLAGGLAFAGELFF.

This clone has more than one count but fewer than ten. CDR3 in amino acids: CASSYYPDRGETQYF. CDR3 nucleotide sequence: TGTGCCAGCAGTTACTATCCGGACAGGGGAGAGACCCAGTACTTC. V and J are TRBV6-5 and TRBJ2-5; 9 bases are shared with TRBD1. Germline CDR1 is MNHEY and CDR2 is SVGAGI. J lost 4 bases, V lost 1 base, and 4 bases had no gene match. The CDR3 is 15 residues long.

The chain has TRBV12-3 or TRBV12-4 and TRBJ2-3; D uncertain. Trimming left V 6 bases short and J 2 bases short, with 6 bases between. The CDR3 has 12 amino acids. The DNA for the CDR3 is TGTGCCAGCAGGCCGAACACAGATACGCAGTATTTT. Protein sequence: CASRPNTDTQYF.

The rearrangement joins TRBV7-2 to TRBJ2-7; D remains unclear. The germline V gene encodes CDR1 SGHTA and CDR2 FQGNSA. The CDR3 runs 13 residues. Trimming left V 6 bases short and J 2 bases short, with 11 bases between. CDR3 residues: CASRRAVTYEQYF. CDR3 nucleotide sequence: TGTGCCAGCAGAAGAGCCGTGACCTACGAGCAGTACTTC.

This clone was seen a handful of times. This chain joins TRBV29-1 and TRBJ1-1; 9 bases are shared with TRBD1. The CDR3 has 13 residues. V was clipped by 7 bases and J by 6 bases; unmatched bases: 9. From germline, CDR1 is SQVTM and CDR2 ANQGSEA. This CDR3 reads CSAPDRGGPEAFF. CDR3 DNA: TGCAGCGCCCCGGACAGGGGAGGTCCTGAAGCTTTCTTT. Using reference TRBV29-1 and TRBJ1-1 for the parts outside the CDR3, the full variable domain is SAVISQKPSRDICQRGTSLTIQCQVDSQVTMMFWYRQQPGQSLTLIATANQGSEATYESGFVIDKFPISRPNLTFSTLTVSNMSPEDSSIYLCSAPDRGGPEAFFGQGTRLTVV.